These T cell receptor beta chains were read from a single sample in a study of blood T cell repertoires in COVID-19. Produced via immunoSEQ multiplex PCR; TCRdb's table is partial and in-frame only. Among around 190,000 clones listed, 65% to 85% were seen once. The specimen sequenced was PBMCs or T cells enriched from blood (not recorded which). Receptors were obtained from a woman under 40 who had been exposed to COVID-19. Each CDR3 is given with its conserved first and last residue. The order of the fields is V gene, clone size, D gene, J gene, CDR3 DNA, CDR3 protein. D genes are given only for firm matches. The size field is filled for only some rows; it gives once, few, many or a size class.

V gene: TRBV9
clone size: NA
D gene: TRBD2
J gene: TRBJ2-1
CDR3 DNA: TGTGCCAGCAGCCCCCAAGGACTAGCGGGCTATACTGGGAATGAGCAGTTCTTC
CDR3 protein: CASSPQGLAGYTGNEQFF

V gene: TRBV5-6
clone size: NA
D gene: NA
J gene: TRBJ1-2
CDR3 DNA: TGTGCCAGCAGCTCGGGTATTAATAACTATGGCTACACCTTC
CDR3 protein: CASSSGINNYGYTF

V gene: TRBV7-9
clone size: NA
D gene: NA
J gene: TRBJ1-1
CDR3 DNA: TGTGCCAGCAGCCCTTCCTTACAGGGAAGAACTGAAGCTTTCTTT
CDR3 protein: CASSPSLQGRTEAFF

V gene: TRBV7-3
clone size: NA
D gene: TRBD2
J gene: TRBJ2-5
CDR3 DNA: TGTGCCAGCAGCTCAAGATGGACTAGCGGGGGGATCCAAGAGACCCAGTACTTC
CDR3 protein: CASSSRWTSGGIQETQYF

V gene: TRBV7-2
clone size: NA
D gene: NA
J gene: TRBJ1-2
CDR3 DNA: TGTGCCAGCAGCTCCCTTCAGGGGCAGGCCGCCTTC
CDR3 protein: CASSSLQGQAAF

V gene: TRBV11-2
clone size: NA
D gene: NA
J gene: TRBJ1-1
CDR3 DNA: TGTGCCAGCAGCCCCCGGGGGGCCGAGACTGAAGCTTTCTTT
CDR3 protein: CASSPRGAETEAFF

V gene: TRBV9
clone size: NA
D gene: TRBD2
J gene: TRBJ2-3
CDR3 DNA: TGTGCCAGCAGCCCCCGACTAGCGGGGGGGCCGGATACGCAGTATTTT
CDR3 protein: CASSPRLAGGPDTQYF

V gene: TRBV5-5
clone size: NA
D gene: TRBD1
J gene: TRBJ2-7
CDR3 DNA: TGTGCCACGCAGGGGGCTGGGTCCTACGAGCAGTACTTC
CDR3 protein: CATQGAGSYEQYF

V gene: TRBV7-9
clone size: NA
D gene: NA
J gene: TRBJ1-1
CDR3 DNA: TGTGCCAGCAGCTTAGACAGGTTCAAGAACACTGAAGCTTTCTTT
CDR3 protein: CASSLDRFKNTEAFF

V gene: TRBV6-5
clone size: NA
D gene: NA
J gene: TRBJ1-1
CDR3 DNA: TGTGCCAGCAGTTACGGCGGGGGGGGTCTCACTGAAGCTTTCTTT
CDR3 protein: CASSYGGGGLTEAFF

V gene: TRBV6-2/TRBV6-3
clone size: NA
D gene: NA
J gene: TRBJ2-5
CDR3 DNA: TGTGCCAGCAGCCGACTAGGTGCGGAGACCCAGTACTTC
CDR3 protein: CASSRLGAETQYF

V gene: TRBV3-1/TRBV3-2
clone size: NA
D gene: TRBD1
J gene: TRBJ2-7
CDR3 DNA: TGTGCCAGCAGACGAGCCGGGACAGACGACGAGCAGTACTTC
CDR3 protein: CASRRAGTDDEQYF

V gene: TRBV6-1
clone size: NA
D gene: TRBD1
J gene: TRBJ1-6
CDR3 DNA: TGTGCCAGCAGTGAAGCGACAGGGTTGAATTCACCCCTCCACTTT
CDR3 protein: CASSEATGLNSPLHF

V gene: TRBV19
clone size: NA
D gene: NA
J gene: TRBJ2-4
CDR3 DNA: TGTGCCAGTAGTCCATACAGGGATAGCCTGGGCAAAAACATTCAGTACTTC
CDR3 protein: CASSPYRDSLGKNIQYF

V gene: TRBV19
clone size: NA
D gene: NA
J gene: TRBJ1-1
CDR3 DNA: TGTGCCAGTAGTATAGGCGGGGGGGTCTGGAACACTGAAGCTTTCTTT
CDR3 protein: CASSIGGGVWNTEAFF

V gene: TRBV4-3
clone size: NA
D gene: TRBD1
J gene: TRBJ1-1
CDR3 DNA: TGCGCCAGCAGCCAGGCAATGGACAGGGGGCGGATGGAGGCTTTCTTT
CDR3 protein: CASSQAMDRGRMEAFF

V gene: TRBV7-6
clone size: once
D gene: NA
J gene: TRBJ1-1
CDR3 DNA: TGTGCCAGCAGCTTAGCCCTAGGGAACACTGAAGCTTTCTTT
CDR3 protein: CASSLALGNTEAFF

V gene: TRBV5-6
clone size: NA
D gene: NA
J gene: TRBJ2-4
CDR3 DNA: TGTGCCAGCAGCTTTGATCTAAAAAACATTCAGTACTTC
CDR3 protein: CASSFDLKNIQYF

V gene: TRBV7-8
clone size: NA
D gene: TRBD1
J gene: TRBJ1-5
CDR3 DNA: TGTGCCAGCACCCGAGGACAGGGAACCCATCAGCCCCAGCATTTT
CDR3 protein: CASTRGQGTHQPQHF

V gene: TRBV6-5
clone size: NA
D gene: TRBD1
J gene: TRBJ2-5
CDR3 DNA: TGTGCCAGCAGTTGGCGACAGGGGGAAGAGACCCAGTACTTC
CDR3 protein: CASSWRQGEETQYF

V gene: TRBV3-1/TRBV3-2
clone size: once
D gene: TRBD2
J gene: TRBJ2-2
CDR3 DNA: TGTGCCAGCAGCCAAAGGGGAGCGGGGGCCACCGGGGAGCTGTTTTTT
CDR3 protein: CASSQRGAGATGELFF

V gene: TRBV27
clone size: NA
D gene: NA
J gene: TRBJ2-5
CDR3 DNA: TGTGCCAGCAGTTTTGGGGGGCAAGAGACCCAGTACTTC
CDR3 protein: CASSFGGQETQYF